The TCR beta chain described here comes from a study of control samples from healthy donors and cancer patients. Produced via immunoSEQ multiplex PCR; TCRdb's table is partial and in-frame only. The sample records about 130,000 clones, roughly 90% being singletons. This clone was observed once. The CDR3 runs 12 residues. CDR1 is MDHEN, CDR2 SYDVKM, per germline. Trimming left V 4 bases short and J 6 bases short, with 7 bases between. This sequence originates from a woman between 50 and 59 years old in good health. The sample consisted of blood. The V call is TRBV28, the J call TRBJ2-1; D gene ambiguous. The chain's CDR3 is CASSSPVNEQFF. CDR3 bases: TGTGCCAGCAGTTCTCCGGTCAATGAGCAGTTCTTC.